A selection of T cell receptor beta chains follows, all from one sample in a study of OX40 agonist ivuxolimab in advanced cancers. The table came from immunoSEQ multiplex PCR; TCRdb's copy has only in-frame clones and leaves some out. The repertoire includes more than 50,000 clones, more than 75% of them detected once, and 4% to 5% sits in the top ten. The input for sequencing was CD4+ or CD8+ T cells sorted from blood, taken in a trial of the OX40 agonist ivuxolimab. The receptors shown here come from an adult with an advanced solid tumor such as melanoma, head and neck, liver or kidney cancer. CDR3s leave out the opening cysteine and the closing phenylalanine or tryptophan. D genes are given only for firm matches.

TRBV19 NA ASSIGPGEAADTQY
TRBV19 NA ASIRRAQH
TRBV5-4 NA ASSWDRAVEQY
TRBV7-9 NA ASSKDSWGDTQY
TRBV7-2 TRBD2 ASSLRASGITDTQY
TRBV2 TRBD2 ASSEGTSWYNEQF
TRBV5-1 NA ASRPGTVNTEAF
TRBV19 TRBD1 ASSMGQGALEQY
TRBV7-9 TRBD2 ATGSGTFGSTDTQY
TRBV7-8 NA ASSSLGATAYEQY
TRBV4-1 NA ASSQVGYPQSSYNEQF
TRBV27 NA ASSLVRGINTGELF
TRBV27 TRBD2 ASSPGTSGRALTDTQY
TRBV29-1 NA SVWGEAYEQY
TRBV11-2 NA ASRSLDHYEQY
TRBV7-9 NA ASSFSVGSYEQY
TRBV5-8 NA ASSFGDIGGAKNIQY
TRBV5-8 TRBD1 ASSAYRGVDSPLH
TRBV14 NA ASSPKLPGYTEAF
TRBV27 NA ASRKGGSSYEQY
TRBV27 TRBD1 ASSLMRDSGEAF
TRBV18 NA ASSPLTAYEQY
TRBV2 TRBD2 ASSTLLLAGFSYEQY
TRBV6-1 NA ASSRQSSYEQY
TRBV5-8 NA ASSLDSLTDTQY
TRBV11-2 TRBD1 ASRFRDSSYEQY
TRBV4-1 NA ASSQLPQGDYEQY
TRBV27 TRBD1 ASSRQGFLASYEQY
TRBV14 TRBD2 ASSLGLANYNEQF
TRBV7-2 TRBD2 ASSLELAGVYEQY
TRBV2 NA ASNIVRGYGYT
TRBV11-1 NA ASSFSQQSSYEQY
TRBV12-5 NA ASGLVTGLVYNEQF
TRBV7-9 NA ASSDGGQPQH
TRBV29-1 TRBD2 SVEVEVPSGSGYEQY
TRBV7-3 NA ASSLGGAGANVLT
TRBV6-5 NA ASSDGVREETQY
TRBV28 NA ASSLPLSYEQY
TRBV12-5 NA ASGLVRGELF
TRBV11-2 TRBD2 ASSFFLAALKGTGELF
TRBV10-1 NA ASSESSEGTEAF
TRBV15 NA ATSRDRARRTQSTDTQY
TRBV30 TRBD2 AWSGYSSGSYTGELF
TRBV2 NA ASSEGVSRIYIQY
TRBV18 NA ASCDRREETQY
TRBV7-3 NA ASSLADGGYYTGELF
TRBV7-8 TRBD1 ASSLYPQGASYEQY
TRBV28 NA ASSWSRGNSNQPQH
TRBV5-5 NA ASTPRRTGTTSLEQY
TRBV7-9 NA ASSLMMGFQEY
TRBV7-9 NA ASSFSSSGNTIY
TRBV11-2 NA ASSLLVSANEQF
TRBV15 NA ATSRDLDTQY
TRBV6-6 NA ASSLWSNSPLH
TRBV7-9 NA ASSLGPNSYEQY
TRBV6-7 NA ASSPHFENEQF
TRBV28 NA ASQPSSSYEQY